The rows below give T cell receptor beta chains drawn from one sample of a study of blood T cells in healthy people across ages. TCRdb re-analysed the 5' RACE reads in MiXCR, keeping a single row per CDR3 protein. The data show 650,000 to 700,000 distinct CDR3 sequences, around 52% seen once. Sequencing was performed on blood. These receptors were taken from a woman older than 75 in good health. The CDR3 runs from the conserved cysteine through the conserved F or W. The order of the fields is CDR3 protein, CDR3 DNA, D gene, V gene, J gene, clone size. The D gene is left open where the match is weak. The size field is filled for only some rows; it gives once, few, many or a size class.

cdr3_aa: CASSVGQLRFQETQYF
cdr3_nt: TGTGCCAGCAGCGTCGGACAGCTCAGATTCCAAGAGACCCAGTACTTC
d_call: .
v_call: TRBV9
j_call: TRBJ2-5
clone_size: few

cdr3_aa: CASSLMGLAGTDTQYF
cdr3_nt: TGTGCCAGCAGCTTAATGGGACTAGCGGGCACAGACACGCAGTATTTT
d_call: TRBD2
v_call: TRBV13
j_call: TRBJ2-3
clone_size: .

cdr3_aa: CASSQDGANGADTQYF
cdr3_nt: TGCGCCAGCAGCCAAGATGGAGCAAACGGGGCGGATACGCAGTATTTT
d_call: .
v_call: TRBV4-3
j_call: TRBJ2-3
clone_size: .

cdr3_aa: CASSPWTSERNEQFF
cdr3_nt: TGTGCCAGCAGCCCCTGGACTAGCGAGAGGAATGAGCAGTTCTTC
d_call: TRBD2
v_call: TRBV7-2
j_call: TRBJ2-1
clone_size: .

cdr3_aa: CSARPGQGSETQYF
cdr3_nt: TGCAGTGCCAGACCGGGACAGGGGTCGGAGACCCAGTACTTC
d_call: TRBD1
v_call: TRBV20-1
j_call: TRBJ2-5
clone_size: .

cdr3_aa: CASSLRTGGNEKLFF
cdr3_nt: TGCGCCAGCAGCCTACGGACAGGGGGCAATGAAAAACTGTTTTTT
d_call: TRBD1
v_call: TRBV5-1
j_call: TRBJ1-4
clone_size: .

cdr3_aa: CASSQDRAYEQYF
cdr3_nt: TGTGCCAGCAGCCAAGACAGGGCCTACGAGCAGTACTTC
d_call: .
v_call: TRBV3-1
j_call: TRBJ2-7
clone_size: many

cdr3_aa: CASSSRDGRWSYEQYF
cdr3_nt: TGTGCCAGCAGCTCTAGGGACGGGAGATGGTCCTACGAGCAGTACTTC
d_call: .
v_call: TRBV7-2
j_call: TRBJ2-7
clone_size: .

cdr3_aa: CASSPQVAGAGEQFF
cdr3_nt: TGTGCCAGCAGCCCCCAGGTAGCGGGAGCTGGGGAGCAGTTCTTC
d_call: TRBD2
v_call: TRBV3-1
j_call: TRBJ2-1
clone_size: many

cdr3_aa: CASSLYGTADTQYF
cdr3_nt: TGTGCCAGCAGTTTATACGGGACAGCAGATACGCAGTATTTT
d_call: TRBD1
v_call: TRBV27
j_call: TRBJ2-3
clone_size: few

cdr3_aa: CASSGGLDWEQYF
cdr3_nt: TGTGCCAGCAGCGGCGGGTTAGACTGGGAGCAGTACTTC
d_call: .
v_call: TRBV5-5
j_call: TRBJ2-7
clone_size: many